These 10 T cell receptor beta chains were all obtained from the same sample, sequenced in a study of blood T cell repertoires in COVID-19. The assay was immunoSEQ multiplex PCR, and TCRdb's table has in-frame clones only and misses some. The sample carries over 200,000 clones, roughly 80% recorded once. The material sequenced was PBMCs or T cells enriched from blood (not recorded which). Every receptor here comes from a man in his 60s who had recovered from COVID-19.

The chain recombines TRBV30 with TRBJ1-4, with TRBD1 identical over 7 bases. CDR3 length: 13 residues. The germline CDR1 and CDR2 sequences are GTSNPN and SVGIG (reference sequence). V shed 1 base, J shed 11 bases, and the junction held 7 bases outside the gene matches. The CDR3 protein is CAWSAGQGGKLFF. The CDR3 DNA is TGTGCCTGGAGTGCTGGGCAGGGGGGTAAACTGTTTTTT.

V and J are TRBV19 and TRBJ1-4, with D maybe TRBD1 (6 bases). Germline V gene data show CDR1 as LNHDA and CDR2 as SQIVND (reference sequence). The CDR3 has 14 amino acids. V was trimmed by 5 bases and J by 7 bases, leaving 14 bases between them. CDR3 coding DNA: TGTGCCAGTAGTCCCACAGGGATTGCTGAAAAACTGTTTTTT. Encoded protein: CASSPTGIAEKLFF.

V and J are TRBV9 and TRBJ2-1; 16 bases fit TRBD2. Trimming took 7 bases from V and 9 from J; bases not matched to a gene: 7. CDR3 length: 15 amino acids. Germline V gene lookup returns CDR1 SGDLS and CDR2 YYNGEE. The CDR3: CASSPGLAGGSEQFF. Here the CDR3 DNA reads TGTGCCAGCTCCCCGGGACTAGCGGGGGGGTCTGAGCAGTTCTTC. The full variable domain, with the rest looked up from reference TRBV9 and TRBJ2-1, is DSGVTQTPKHLITATGQRVTLRCSPRSGDLSVYWYQQSLDQGLQFLIQYYNGEERAKGNILERFSAQQFPDLHSELNLSSLELGDSALYFCASSPGLAGGSEQFFGPGTRLTVL.

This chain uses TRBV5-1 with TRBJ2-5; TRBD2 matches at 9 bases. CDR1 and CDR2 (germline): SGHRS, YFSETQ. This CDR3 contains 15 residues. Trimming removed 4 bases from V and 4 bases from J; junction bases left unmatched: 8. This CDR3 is CASSPGGGGGETQYF. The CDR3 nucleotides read TGCGCCAGCAGCCCCGGCGGGGGGGGAGGAGAGACCCAGTACTTC.

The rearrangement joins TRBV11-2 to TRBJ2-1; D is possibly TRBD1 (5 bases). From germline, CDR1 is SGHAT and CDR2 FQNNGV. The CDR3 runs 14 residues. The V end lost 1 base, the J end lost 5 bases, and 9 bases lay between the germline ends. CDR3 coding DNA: TGTGCCAGCAGCTTAGGGGGCACAAACAATGAGCAGTTCTTC. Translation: CASSLGGTNNEQFF.

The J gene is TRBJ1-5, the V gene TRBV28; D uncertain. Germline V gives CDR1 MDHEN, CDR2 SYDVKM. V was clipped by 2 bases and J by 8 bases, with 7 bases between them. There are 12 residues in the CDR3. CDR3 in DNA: TGTGCCAGCAGTTTAGTTCTTAAGCCCCAGCATTTT. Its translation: CASSLVLKPQHF.

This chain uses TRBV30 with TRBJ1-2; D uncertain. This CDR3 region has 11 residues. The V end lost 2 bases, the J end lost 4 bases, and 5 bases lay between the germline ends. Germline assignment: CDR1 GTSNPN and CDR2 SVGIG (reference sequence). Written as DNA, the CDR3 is TGTGCCTGGAGTCCAGGCTATGGCTACACCTTC. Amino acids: CAWSPGYGYTF.

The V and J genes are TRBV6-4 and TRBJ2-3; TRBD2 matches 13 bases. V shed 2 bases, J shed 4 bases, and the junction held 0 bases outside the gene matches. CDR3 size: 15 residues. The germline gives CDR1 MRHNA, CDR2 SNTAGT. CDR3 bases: TGTGCCAGCAGTGACACTAGCGGGGGGGCAGATACGCAGTATTTT. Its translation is CASSDTSGGADTQYF.

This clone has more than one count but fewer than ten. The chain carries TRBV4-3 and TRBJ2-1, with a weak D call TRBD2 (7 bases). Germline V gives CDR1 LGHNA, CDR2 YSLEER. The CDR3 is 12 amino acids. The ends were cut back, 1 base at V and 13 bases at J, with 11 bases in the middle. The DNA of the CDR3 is TGCGCCAGCAGCCAAGGGGGGGGCATTCAGTTCTTC. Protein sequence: CASSQGGGIQFF.

This CDR3 reads CASRTVYNEQFF. The CDR3, as DNA: TGCGCCAGCAGGACAGTCTACAATGAGCAGTTCTTC. The J gene is TRBJ2-1, the V gene TRBV5-1; tentatively, D is TRBD1 (5 bases). The CDR3 spans 12 residues. In germline, CDR1 is SGHRS, CDR2 YFSETQ. The V and J ends lost 5 bases and 3 bases respectively, with 6 bases between them.